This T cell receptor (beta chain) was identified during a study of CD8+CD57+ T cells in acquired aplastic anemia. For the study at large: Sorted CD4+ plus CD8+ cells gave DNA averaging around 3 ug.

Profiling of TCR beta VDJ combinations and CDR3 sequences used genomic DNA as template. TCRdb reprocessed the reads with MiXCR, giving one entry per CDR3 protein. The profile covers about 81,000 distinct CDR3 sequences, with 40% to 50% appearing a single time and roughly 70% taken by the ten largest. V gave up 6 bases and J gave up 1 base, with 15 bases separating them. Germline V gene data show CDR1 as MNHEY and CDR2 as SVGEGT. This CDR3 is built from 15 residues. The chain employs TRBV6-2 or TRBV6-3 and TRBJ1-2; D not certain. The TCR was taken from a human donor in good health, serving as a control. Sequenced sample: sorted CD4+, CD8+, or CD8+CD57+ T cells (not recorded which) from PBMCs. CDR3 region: CASSTPPGHNYGYTF. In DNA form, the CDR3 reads TGTGCCAGCAGCACTCCTCCGGGCCATAACTATGGCTACACCTTC.